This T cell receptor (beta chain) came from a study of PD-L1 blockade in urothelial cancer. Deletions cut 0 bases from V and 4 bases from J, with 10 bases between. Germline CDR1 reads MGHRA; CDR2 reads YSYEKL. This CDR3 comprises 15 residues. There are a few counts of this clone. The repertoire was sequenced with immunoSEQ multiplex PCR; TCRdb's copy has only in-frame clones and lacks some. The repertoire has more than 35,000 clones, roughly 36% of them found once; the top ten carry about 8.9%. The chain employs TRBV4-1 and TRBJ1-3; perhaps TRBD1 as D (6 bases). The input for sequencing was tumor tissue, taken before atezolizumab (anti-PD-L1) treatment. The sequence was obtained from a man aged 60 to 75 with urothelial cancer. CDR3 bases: TGCGCCAGCAGCCAAGATGTACAGGGAGGAAACACCATATATTTT. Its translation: CASSQDVQGGNTIYF.